The entry below gives a single T cell receptor beta chain sequence along with its context. This record belongs to a study of cytomegalovirus exposure and HLA in healthy donors. Clones were sequenced by immunoSEQ multiplex PCR, and TCRdb holds only the in-frame ones, with some missing. Seen here are 95,000 to 150,000 clones, approximately 94% observed once, and the top ten hold about 1.8%. The V and J ends lost 2 bases and 8 bases respectively, with 10 bases between them. This CDR3 region has 12 residues. Germline V lookup: CDR1 GTSNPN, CDR2 SVGIG (reference sequence). V usage is TRBV30 and J usage is TRBJ1-5; D unresolved. Sequencing used PBMCs. This sequence originates from a man between 18 and 29 years old in good health and CMV-seronegative. The CDR3 nucleotides are TGTGCCTGGAGTAGGGCGGGTGAGCCCCAGCATTTT. Translating it yields CAWSRAGEPQHF.